This T cell receptor beta chain emerged from a study of T cells in localized non-small cell lung cancer. Study results and caveats: Adjacent lung held a median roughly 60 of the top 100 tumor clones. Analysis by sequencing included only one tumor region, so heterogeneity remains possible. Uninvolved nearby lung showed the greatest T cell clonality, exceeding that found in tumor.

Trimming removed 3 bases at V and 5 bases at J, with 14 bases between. The CDR3 covers 15 residues. Germline V gene lookup returns CDR1 SGHTA and CDR2 FQGTGA. Only in-frame clones appear in the TCRdb table, and some are missing; sequencing was by immunoSEQ multiplex PCR. Of 20,000 to 25,000 clones in the sample, around 90% are singletons; the top ten hold 13%. Comments on this clone: Its antigen is unidentified.

Specimen: peripheral blood, collected before any cancer treatment. The source of this sequence is a male donor aged 60 or over with stage I lung adenocarcinoma. V usage is TRBV7-3 and J usage is TRBJ1-5; D gene uncertain. The DNA for the CDR3 is TGTGCCAGCAGCTTTTCCCTGGATGGGGATCAGCCCCAGCATTTT. Encoded protein: CASSFSLDGDQPQHF.